This T cell receptor (beta chain) was sequenced in a study of OX40 agonist ivuxolimab in advanced cancers. Assay: immunoSEQ multiplex PCR; the TCRdb copy retains only in-frame clones and omits some. The table has tens of thousands of clones, 65% to 85% seen once. V was pared by 0 bases and J by 1 base, with 10 bases between. Germline assignment: CDR1 SGHNT and CDR2 YYREEE (reference sequence). The CDR3 consists of 15 residues. The sample in question was CD4+ or CD8+ T cells sorted from blood, obtained in a trial of the OX40 agonist ivuxolimab. The J gene is TRBJ2-5, the V gene TRBV5-4; no definite D call. This receptor was identified in an adult with an advanced solid tumor such as melanoma, head and neck, liver or kidney cancer. CDR3 region: CASSLVGKLQETQYF. CDR3 in DNA: TGTGCCAGCAGCTTGGTCGGCAAGCTCCAAGAGACCCAGTACTTC.